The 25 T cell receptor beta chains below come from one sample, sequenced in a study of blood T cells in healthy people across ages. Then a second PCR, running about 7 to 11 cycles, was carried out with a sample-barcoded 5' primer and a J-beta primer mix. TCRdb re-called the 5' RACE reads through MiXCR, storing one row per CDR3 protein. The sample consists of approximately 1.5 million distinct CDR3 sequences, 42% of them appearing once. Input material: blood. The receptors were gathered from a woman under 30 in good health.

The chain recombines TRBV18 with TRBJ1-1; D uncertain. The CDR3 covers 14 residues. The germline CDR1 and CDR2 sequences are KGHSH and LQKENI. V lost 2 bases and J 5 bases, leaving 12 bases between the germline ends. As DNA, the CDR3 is TGTGCCAGCTCACCATTTGATGTCAGGACTGAAGCTTTCTTT. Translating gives CASSPFDVRTEAFF.

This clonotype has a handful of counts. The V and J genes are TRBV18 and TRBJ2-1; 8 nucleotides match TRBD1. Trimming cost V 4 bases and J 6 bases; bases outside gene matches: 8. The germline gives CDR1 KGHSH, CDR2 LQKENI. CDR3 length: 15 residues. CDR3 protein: CASSLPDRAGNEQFF. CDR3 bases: TGTGCCAGCTCACTCCCGGACAGGGCGGGCAATGAGCAGTTCTTC.

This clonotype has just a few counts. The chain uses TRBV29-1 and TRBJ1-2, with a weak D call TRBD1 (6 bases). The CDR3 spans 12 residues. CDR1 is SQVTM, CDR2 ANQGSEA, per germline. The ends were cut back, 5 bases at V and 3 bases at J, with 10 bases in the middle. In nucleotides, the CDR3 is TGCAGCGTTCCGGACAGTTACTATGGCTACACCTTC. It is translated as CSVPDSYYGYTF.

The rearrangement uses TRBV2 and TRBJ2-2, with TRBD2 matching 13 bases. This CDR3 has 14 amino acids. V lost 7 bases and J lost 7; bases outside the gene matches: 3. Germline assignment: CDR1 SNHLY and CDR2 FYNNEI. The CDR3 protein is CASNGLAGVGELFF. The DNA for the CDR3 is TGTGCCAGCAACGGACTAGCGGGGGTCGGGGAGCTGTTTTTT. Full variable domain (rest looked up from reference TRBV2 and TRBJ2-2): EPEVTQTPSHQVTQMGQEVILRCVPISNHLYFYWYRQILGQKVEFLVSFYNNEISEKSEIFDDQFSVERPDGSNFTLKIRSTKLEDSAMYFCASNGLAGVGELFFGEGSRLTVL.

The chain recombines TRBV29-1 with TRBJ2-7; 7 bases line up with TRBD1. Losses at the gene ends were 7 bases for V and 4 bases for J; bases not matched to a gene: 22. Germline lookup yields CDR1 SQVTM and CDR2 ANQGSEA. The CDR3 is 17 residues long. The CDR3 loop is CSDRPGQSQTGGYEQYF. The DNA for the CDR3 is TGCAGCGATAGACCGGGACAGTCGCAAACTGGGGGATACGAGCAGTACTTC.

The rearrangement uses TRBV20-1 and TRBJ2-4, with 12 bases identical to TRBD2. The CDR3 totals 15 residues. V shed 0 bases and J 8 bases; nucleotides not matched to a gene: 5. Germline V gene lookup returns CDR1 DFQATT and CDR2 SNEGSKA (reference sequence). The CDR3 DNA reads TGCAGTGCTAGAGAGCTAGCGGGAGGGCCGTACATTCAGTACTTC. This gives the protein CSARELAGGPYIQYF.

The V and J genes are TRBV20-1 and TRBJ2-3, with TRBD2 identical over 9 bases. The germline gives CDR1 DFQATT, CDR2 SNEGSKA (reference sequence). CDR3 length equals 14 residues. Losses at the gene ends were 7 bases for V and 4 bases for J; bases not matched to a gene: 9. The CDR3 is CSVWLAGIADTQYF. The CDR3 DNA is TGCAGTGTGTGGCTAGCGGGAATTGCAGATACGCAGTATTTT.

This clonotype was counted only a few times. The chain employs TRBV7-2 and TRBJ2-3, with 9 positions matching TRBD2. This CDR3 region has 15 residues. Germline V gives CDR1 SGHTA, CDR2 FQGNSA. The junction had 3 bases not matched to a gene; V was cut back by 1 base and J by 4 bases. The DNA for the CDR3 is TGTGCCAGCAGCTTAGAAGGCGGGAGGGCAGATACGCAGTATTTT. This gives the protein CASSLEGGRADTQYF.

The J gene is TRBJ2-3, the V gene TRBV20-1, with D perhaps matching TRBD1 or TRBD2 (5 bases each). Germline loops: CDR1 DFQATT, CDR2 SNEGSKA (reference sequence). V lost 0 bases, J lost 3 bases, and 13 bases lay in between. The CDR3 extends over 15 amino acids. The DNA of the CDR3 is TGCAGTGCTAGAGATGGGCAGGGAGTGACAGATACGCAGTATTTT. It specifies CSARDGQGVTDTQYF.

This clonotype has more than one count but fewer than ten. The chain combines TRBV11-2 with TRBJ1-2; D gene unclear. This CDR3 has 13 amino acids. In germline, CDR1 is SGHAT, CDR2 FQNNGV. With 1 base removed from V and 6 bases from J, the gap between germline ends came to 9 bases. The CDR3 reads CASSLAAGDGYTF. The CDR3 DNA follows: TGTGCCAGCAGCTTAGCGGCAGGCGATGGCTACACCTTC.

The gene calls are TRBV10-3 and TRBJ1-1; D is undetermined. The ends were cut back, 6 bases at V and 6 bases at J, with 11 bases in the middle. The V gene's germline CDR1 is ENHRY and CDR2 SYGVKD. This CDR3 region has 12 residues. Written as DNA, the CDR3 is TGTGCCATCAGGTCCGGAGAGGCTGAAGCTTTCTTT. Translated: CAIRSGEAEAFF.

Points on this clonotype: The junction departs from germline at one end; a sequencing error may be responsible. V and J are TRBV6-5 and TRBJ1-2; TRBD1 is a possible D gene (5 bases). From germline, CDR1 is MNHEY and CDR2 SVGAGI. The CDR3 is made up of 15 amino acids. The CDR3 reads CASSNSGTDIDGYTF. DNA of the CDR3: TGTGCCAGCAGTAACTCTGGGACGGATATTGATGGCTACACCTTC.

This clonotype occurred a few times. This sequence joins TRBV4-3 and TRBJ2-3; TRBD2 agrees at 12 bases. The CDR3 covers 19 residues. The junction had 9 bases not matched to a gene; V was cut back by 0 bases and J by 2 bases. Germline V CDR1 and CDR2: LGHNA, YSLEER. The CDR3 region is CASSQDLRLAGGDTDTQYF. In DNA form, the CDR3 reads TGCGCCAGCAGCCAAGATCTTCGGCTAGCGGGGGGGGACACAGATACGCAGTATTTT.

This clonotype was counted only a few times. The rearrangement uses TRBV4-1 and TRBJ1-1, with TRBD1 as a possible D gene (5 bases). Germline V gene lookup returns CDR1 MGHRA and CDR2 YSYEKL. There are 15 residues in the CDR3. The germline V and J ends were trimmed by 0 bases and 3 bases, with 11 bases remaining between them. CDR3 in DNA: TGCGCCAGCAGCCAAGATCCGGGGGTGTACACTGAAGCTTTCTTT. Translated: CASSQDPGVYTEAFF.

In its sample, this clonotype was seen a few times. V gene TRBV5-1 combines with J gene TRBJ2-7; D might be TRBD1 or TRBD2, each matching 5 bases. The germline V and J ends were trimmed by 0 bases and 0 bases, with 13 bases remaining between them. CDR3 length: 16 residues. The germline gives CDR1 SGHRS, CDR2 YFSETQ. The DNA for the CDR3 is TGCGCCAGCAGCTTGGGGGGGTCCTCCCCCTCCTACGAGCAGTACTTC. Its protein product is CASSLGGSSPSYEQYF.

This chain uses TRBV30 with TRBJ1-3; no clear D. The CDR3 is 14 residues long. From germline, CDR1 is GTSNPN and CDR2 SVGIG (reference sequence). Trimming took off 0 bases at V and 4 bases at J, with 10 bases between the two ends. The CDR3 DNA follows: TGTGCCTGGAGTGTGGGCCTTTGGGGAAACACCATATATTTT. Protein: CAWSVGLWGNTIYF. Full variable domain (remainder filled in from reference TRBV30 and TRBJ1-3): SQTIHQWPATLVQPVGSPLSLECTVEGTSNPNLYWYRQAAGRGLQLLFYSVGIGQISSEVPQNLSASRPQDRQFILSSKKLLLSDSGFYLCAWSVGLWGNTIYFGEGSWLTVV.

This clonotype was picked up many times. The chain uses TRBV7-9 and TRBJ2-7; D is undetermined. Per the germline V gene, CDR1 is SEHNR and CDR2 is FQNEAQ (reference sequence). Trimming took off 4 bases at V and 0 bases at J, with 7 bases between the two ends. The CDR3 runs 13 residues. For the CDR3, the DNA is TGTGCCAGCAGCTCCCAGGCCTCCTACGAGCAGTACTTC. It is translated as CASSSQASYEQYF.

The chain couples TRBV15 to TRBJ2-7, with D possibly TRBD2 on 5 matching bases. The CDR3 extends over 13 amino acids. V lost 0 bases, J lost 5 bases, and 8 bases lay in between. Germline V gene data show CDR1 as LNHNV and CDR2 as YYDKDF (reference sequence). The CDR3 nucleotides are TGTGCCACCAGCAGAGATAGAGGGAACGAGCAGTACTTC. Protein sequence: CATSRDRGNEQYF.

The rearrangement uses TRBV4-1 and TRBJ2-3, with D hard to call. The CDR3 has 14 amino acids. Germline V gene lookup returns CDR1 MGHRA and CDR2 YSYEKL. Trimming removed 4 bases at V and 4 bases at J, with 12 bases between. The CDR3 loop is CASSRGWAPDTQYF. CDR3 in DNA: TGCGCCAGCAGCCGTGGTTGGGCCCCAGATACGCAGTATTTT.

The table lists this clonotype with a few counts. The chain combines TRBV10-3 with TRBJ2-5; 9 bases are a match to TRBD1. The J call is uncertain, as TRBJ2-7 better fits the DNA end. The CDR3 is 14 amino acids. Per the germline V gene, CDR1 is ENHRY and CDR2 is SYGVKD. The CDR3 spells CAISPGQGGDEQYF. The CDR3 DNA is TGTGCCATCAGTCCGGGACAGGGAGGCGACGAGCAGTACTTC.

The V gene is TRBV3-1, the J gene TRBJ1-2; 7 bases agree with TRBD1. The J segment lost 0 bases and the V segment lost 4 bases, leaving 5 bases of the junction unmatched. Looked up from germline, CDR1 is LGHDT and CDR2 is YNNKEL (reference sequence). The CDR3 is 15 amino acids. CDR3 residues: CASSRWTGTNYGYTF. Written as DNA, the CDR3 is TGTGCCAGCAGCCGATGGACAGGAACTAACTATGGCTACACCTTC.

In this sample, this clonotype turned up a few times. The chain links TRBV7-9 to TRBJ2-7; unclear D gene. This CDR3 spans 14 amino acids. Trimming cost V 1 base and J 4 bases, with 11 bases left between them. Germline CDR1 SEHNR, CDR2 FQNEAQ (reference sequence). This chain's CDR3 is CASSLDWQVYEQYF. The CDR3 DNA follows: TGTGCCAGCAGCTTAGATTGGCAGGTTTACGAGCAGTACTTC. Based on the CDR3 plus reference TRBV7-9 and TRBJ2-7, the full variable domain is DTGVSQNPRHKITKRGQNVTFRCDPISEHNRLYWYRQTLGQGPEFLTYFQNEAQLEKSRLLSDRFSAERPKGSFSTLEIQRTEQGDSAMYLCASSLDWQVYEQYFGPGTRLTVT.

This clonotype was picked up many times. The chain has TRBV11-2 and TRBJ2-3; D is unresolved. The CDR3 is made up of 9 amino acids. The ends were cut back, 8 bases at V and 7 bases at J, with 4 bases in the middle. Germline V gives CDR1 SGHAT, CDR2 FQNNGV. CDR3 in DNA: TGTGCCAGCGGGAATACGCAGTATTTT. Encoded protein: CASGNTQYF.

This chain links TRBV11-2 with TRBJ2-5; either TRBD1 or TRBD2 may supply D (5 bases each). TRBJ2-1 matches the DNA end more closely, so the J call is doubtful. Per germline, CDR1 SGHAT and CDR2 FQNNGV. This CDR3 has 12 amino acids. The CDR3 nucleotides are TGTGCCAGCAGCTTAGCCGGGACGACCCAGTTCTTC. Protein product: CASSLAGTTQFF.

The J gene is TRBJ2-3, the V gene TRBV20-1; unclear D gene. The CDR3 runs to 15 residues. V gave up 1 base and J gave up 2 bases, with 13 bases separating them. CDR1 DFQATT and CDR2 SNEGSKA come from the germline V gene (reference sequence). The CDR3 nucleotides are TGCAGTGCTAGAGGTCTAGTGGAGATCACAGATACGCAGTATTTT. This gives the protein CSARGLVEITDTQYF.